The clone carrying this T cell receptor (beta chain) turned up a few times. This specimen belongs to a study of early T cells in non-severe SARS-CoV-2 infection. Each cDNA molecule carried a unique molecular identifier. Each CDR3 protein gets one entry after TCRdb re-called the 5' RACE reads with MiXCR. The data show tens of thousands of distinct CDR3 sequences, about a tenth seen once. Sequences were derived from whole blood, sampled at baseline. This TCR came from an adult who was a healthcare worker with PCR-confirmed SARS-CoV-2 infection or an uninfected control (not recorded which).

Here the CDR3 DNA reads TGTGCCAGCAGCGTAGGAGCCAAAGACTATGGCTACACCTTC. Protein: CASSVGAKDYGYTF. The chain has TRBV9 and TRBJ1-2; D gene uncertain. The germline V gene encodes CDR1 SGDLS and CDR2 YYNGEE. Trimming took off 0 bases at V and 3 bases at J, with 9 bases between the two ends. The CDR3 consists of 14 residues.